This T cell receptor beta chain was sequenced for a study of blood T cell repertoires in COVID-19. Study details: Sources were T cells, B-cell-depleted T cells, or PBMCs; the material itself was cDNA or gDNA.

This clone was seen only a few times. This CDR3 has 16 residues. The germline V gene has CDR1 MNHNS and CDR2 SASEGT. V lost 3 bases to trimming and J lost 3 bases, with 15 bases between them. Clones were read by immunoSEQ multiplex PCR, and TCRdb kept only the in-frame ones, dropping some. The data hold fewer than 110,000 clones, with around 84% observed a single time. Sequencing was done on a sample of peripheral blood. The rearrangement uses TRBV6-1 and TRBJ1-3; D possibly corresponds to TRBD1 (5 bases). The clonotype comes from a woman in her 70s with active or convalescent COVID-19. For the CDR3, the DNA is TGTGCCAGCAGTGATATCAGGGTCTCCTATGGAAACACCATATATTTT. Encoded protein: CASSDIRVSYGNTIYF.